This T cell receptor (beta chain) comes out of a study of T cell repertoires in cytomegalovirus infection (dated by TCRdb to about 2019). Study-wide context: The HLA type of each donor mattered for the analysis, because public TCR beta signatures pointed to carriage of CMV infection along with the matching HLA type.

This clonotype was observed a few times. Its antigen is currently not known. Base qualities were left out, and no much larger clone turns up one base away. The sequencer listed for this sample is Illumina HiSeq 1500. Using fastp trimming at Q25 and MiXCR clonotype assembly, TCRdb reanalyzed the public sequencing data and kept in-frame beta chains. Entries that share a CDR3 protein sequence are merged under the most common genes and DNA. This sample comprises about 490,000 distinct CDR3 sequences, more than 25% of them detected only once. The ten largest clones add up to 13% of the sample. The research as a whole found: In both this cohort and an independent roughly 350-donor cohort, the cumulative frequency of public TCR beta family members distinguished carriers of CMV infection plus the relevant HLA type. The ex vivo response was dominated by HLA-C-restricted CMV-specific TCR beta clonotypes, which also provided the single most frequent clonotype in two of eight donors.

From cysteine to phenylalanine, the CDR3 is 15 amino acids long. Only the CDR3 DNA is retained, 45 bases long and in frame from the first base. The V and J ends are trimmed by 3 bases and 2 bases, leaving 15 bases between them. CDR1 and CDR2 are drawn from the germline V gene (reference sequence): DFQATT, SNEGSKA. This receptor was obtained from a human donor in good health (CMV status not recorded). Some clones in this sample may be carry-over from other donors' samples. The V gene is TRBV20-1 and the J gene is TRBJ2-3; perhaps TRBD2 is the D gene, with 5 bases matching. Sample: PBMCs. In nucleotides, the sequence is TGCAGTGCTAGGGACTTCAGCGGCTTCACAGATACGCAGTATTTT. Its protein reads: CSARDFSGFTDTQYF.